This entry features one T cell receptor (beta chain) sequence. This sample was included in a study of blood T cell repertoires in COVID-19. Produced via immunoSEQ multiplex PCR; TCRdb's table is partial and in-frame only. The sample consists of fewer than 300,000 clones, 80% to 95% of them appearing once. Trimming cost V 5 bases and J 0 bases, with 12 bases left between them. CDR1 is SGHRS and CDR2 is YFSETQ in the germline V gene. The CDR3 spans 16 residues. Source material: peripheral blood. This chain joins TRBV5-1 and TRBJ1-6, with a weak D call TRBD1 (6 bases). The sequence derives from a woman under 40 with COVID-19, enrolled during active disease. CDR3: CASSQGLSSYNSPLHF. The CDR3 DNA reads as TGCGCCAGCAGTCAGGGGCTGAGCTCCTATAATTCACCCCTCCACTTT.